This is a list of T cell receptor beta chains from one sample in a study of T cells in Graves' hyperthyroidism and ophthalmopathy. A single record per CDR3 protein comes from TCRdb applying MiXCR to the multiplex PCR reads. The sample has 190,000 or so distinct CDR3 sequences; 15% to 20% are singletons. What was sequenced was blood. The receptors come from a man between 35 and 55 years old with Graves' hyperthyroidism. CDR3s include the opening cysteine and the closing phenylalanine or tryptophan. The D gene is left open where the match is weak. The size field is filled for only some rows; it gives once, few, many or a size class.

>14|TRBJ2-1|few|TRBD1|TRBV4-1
CASSPRQGSNEQFF
TGCGCCAGCAGCCCTAGACAGGGCTCTAATGAGCAGTTCTTC
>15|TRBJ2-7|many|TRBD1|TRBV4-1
CASSQETPTGLVQYF
TGCGCCAGCAGCCAAGAAACCCCGACAGGGTTGGTGCAGTACTTC
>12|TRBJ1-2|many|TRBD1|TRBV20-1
CSAKPDRDGYTF
TGCAGTGCTAAACCGGACAGGGATGGCTACACCTTC
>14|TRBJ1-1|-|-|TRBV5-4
CASSPRGVGTEAFF
TGTGCCAGCAGCCCGCGGGGGGTAGGCACTGAAGCTTTCTTT
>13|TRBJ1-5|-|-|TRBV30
CAWSVPPYQPQHF
TGTGCCTGGAGTGTCCCCCCCTATCAGCCCCAGCATTTT
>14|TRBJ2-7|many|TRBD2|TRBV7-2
CASSRLAGGGEQYF
TGTGCCAGCAGTCGACTAGCGGGGGGGGGGGAGCAGTACTTC
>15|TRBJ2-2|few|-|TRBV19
CASSIFWSNTGELFF
TGTGCCAGTAGTATATTTTGGTCGAACACCGGGGAGCTGTTTTTT
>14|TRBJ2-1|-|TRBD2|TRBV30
CAWSVASGDNEQFF
TGTGCCTGGAGTGTTGCTAGCGGAGACAATGAGCAGTTCTTC
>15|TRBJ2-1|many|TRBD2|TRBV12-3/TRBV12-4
CASSLRLAGGEEQFF
TGTGCCAGCAGTTTGAGGCTAGCGGGGGGTGAGGAGCAGTTCTTC
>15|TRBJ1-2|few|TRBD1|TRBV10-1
CASSESLGQGSGYTF
TGCGCCAGCAGTGAAAGCCTGGGACAGGGTTCTGGCTACACCTTC
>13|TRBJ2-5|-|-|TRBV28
CASAPADQETQYF
TGTGCCAGCGCTCCGGCGGACCAAGAGACCCAGTACTTC
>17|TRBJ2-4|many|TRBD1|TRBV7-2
CASSPVPGQGAWNIQYF
TGTGCCAGCAGCCCCGTCCCGGGACAGGGGGCATGGAACATTCAGTACTTC
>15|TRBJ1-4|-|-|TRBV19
CATAVRPATNEKLFF
TGTGCCACTGCCGTCAGGCCGGCAACTAATGAAAAACTGTTTTTT
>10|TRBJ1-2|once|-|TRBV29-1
CSVVGGGYTF
TGCAGCGTTGTAGGGGGGGGCTACACCTTC
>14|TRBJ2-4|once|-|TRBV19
CASSMTVAKNIQYF
TGTGCCAGTAGTATGACTGTAGCCAAAAACATTCAGTACTTC
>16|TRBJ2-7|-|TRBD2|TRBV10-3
CAISETSGGSWLEQYF
TGTGCCATCAGTGAGACCTCGGGAGGGAGCTGGCTCGAGCAGTACTTC
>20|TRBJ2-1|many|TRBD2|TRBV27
CASSLIRTSGGAGSYNEQFF
TGTGCCAGCAGCTTAATCCGGACTAGCGGGGGGGCGGGTTCCTACAATGAGCAGTTCTTC
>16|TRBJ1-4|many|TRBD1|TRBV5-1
CASSPTLTGRNEKLFF
TGCGCCAGCAGTCCGACGCTGACAGGGAGGAATGAAAAACTGTTTTTT
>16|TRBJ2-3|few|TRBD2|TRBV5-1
CASSLGRGGGTDTQYF
TGCGCCAGCAGCTTGGGACGGGGGGGAGGCACAGATACGCAGTATTTT
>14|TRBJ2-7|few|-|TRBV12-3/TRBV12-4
CASSLRYMGFEQYF
TGTGCCAGCAGTTTGAGGTACATGGGGTTCGAGCAGTACTTC
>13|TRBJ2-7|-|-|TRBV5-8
CASSGPVAYEQYF
TGTGCCAGCAGCGGCCCCGTAGCCTACGAGCAGTACTTC
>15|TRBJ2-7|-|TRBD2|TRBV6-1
CASSEDGGSILEQYF
TGTGCCAGCAGTGAAGACGGGGGGAGTATTCTCGAGCAGTACTTC
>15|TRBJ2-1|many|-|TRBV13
CASSLEAGRYNEQFF
TGTGCCAGCAGCTTAGAGGCGGGGCGGTACAATGAGCAGTTCTTC
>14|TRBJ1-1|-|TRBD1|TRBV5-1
CASSLSGQGSEAFF
TGCGCCAGCAGCTTGTCGGGACAGGGTTCTGAAGCTTTCTTT
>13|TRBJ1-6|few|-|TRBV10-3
CAIREQNNSPLHF
TGTGCCATCAGGGAACAGAATAATTCACCCCTCCACTTT
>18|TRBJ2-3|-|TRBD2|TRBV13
CASSPVGLAGASTDTQYF
TGTGCCAGCAGCCCCGTTGGACTAGCGGGAGCTAGCACAGATACGCAGTATTTT
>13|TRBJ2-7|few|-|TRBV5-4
CASSLYSGDEQYF
TGTGCCAGCAGCTTGTATTCGGGAGACGAGCAGTACTTC
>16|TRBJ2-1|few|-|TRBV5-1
CASSLVGGTNYNEQFF
TGCGCCAGCAGCTTGGTCGGGGGCACAAATTACAATGAGCAGTTCTTC
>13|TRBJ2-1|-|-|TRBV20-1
CSAPGTASNEQFF
TGCAGTGCCCCCGGGACGGCTTCGAATGAGCAGTTCTTC
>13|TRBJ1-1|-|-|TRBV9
CASSARAGTEAFF
TGTGCCAGCAGCGCCAGAGCGGGAACTGAAGCTTTCTTT
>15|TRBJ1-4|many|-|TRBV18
CASSPAQGFNEKLFF
TGTGCCAGCTCACCCGCTCAGGGTTTTAATGAAAAACTGTTTTTT
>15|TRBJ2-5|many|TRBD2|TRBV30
CAWTKTSGDWETQYF
TGTGCCTGGACCAAGACTAGCGGGGACTGGGAGACCCAGTACTTC
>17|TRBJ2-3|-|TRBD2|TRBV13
CASSLRLAGASTDTQYF
TGTGCCAGCAGCTTGAGACTAGCGGGGGCGAGCACAGATACGCAGTATTTT
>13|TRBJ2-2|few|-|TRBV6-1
CASSAQVAGELFF
TGTGCCAGCAGTGCACAGGTTGCCGGGGAGCTGTTTTTT
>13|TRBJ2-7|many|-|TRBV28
CASRRDPAYEQYF
TGTGCCAGCAGACGGGACCCCGCCTACGAGCAGTACTTC